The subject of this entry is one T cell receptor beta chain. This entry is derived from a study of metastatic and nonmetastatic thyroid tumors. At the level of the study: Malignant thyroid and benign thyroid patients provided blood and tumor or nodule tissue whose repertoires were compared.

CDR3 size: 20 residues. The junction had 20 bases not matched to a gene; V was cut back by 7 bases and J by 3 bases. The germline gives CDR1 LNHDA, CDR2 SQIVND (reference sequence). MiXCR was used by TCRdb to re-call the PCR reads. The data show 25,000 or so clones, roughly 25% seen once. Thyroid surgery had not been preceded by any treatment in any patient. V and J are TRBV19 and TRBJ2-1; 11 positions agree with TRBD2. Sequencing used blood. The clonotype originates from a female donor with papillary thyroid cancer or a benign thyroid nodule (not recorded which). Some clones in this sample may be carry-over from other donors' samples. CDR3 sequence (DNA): TGTGCCAGTAAGAAATGGGGCGCGGTAGCGGGAGGGCCCGTCTACAATGAGCAGTTCTTC. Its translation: CASKKWGAVAGGPVYNEQFF.